The sequence of this T cell receptor beta chain was determined in a study of beta chain features in type 1 diabetes. Regarding this clone: Its specificity is not known.

The germline gives CDR1 MNHEY, CDR2 SMNVEV (reference sequence). Between the trimmed V and J ends, which lost 2 bases and 5 bases, there was a span of 9 bases. The CDR3 is 13 residues long. CD4+ cells of the naive, central memory, regulatory and stem cell-like memory types were sorted via CD45RO/CCR7/CD25/CD127/CD95/CD27. Study-wide results and limits: All four CD4+ subsets from Type 1 diabetes patients carried moderately but significantly shorter TCRB CDR3s. Type 1 diabetes patients showed fewer insertions and more deletions at VDJ junctions.

Expressed TCRB transcripts were sequenced after all isolated RNA was converted to cDNA. For naive, central memory and regulatory T cell samples, reads averaged roughly 4 million. The repertoire was sequenced with immunoSEQ multiplex PCR; TCRdb's copy has only in-frame clones and lacks some. This table holds roughly 300,000 clones, approximately 10% found once. The receptor's source is a young man with type 1 diabetes. Sequencing was carried out using central memory CD4+ T cells from blood. The J gene is TRBJ2-5, the V gene TRBV27; D gene uncertain. CDR3 loop: CASSLTGWETQYF. The CDR3 coding sequence is TGTGCCAGCAGTTTAACCGGGTGGGAGACCCAGTACTTC.